The 26 T cell receptor beta chains presented below share a single source sample, sequenced in a study of PD-L1 blockade in urothelial cancer. The table came from immunoSEQ multiplex PCR; TCRdb's copy has only in-frame clones and leaves some out. The table shows about 84,000 clones, with about four fifths occurring only once. The sequencing here drew on PBMCs, taken around atezolizumab (anti-PD-L1) treatment. These receptors were collected from a man aged 70-80 years with urothelial cancer.

The rearrangement links TRBV9 to TRBJ1-6; 10 bases map to TRBD1. CDR1 is SGDLS, CDR2 YYNGEE, per germline. The CDR3 has 15 amino acids. The J segment lost 8 bases and the V segment lost 4 bases, leaving 6 bases of the junction unmatched. In DNA form, the CDR3 reads TGTGCCAGCAGCATCCGGACAGGGGGGGATTCACCCCTCCACTTT. Its translation is CASSIRTGGDSPLHF.

The V gene is TRBV4-3, the J gene TRBJ2-7, with D tentatively TRBD1 (6 bases). This CDR3 has 15 residues. The V gene lost 5 bases and the J gene lost 5 bases, with 19 bases spanning the gap. Germline V gene sequence: CDR1 LGHNA, CDR2 YSLEER. CDR3 nucleotides: TGCGCCAGCAGCGAACAGTGGCAGGGGATGCACGAGCAGTACTTC. Protein product: CASSEQWQGMHEQYF.

V is TRBV10-2 and J is TRBJ2-2; possibly TRBD1 for D (6 bases). Germline loops: CDR1 WSHSY, CDR2 SAAADI. V gave up 9 bases and J gave up 0 bases, with 11 bases separating them. The CDR3 has 14 residues. This chain's CDR3 is CASRGGSNTGELFF. In DNA, the CDR3 is TGCGCCAGTCGAGGGGGATCGAACACCGGGGAGCTGTTTTTT.

The V and J genes are TRBV14 and TRBJ2-3; D is perhaps TRBD1 (6 bases). Germline V CDR1 and CDR2: SGHDN, FVKESK. Trimming cost V 3 bases and J 1 base, with 8 bases left between them. This CDR3 is built from 14 residues. For the CDR3, the DNA is TGTGCCAGCAGCCATCGGACAGGCACAGATACGCAGTATTTT. This codes for CASSHRTGTDTQYF.

J is TRBJ1-5 and V is TRBV10-3, with D hard to call. Germline loops: CDR1 ENHRY, CDR2 SYGVKD. This CDR3 is built from 15 residues. Trimming shortened V by 10 bases and J by 0 bases, and 16 bases separated the two germline ends. DNA of the CDR3: TGTGCCACCTCTTCGGGAACAGATAGCAATCAGCCCCAGCATTTT. As protein: CATSSGTDSNQPQHF.

The chain recombines TRBV7-2 with TRBJ2-7; possibly TRBD2 for D (6 bases). The V and J ends lost 1 base and 0 bases respectively, with 13 bases between them. CDR3 length equals 16 residues. In germline, CDR1 is SGHTA, CDR2 FQGNSA. This CDR3 is CASSLVVSGSSYEQYF. The CDR3 DNA follows: TGTGCCAGCAGCTTAGTTGTTAGCGGATCCTCCTACGAGCAGTACTTC.

V gene TRBV4-2 combines with J gene TRBJ2-1; D possibly corresponds to TRBD2 (5 bases). There are 12 residues in the CDR3. Between the trimmed V and J ends, which lost 0 bases and 9 bases, there was a span of 6 bases. Germline assignment: CDR1 LGHNA and CDR2 YNFKEQ. The CDR3 DNA reads as TGTGCCAGCAGCCAAGAAAGCGGTGAGCAGTTCTTC. The encoded protein is CASSQESGEQFF.

The chain has TRBV19 and TRBJ1-4; D unresolved. CDR1 LNHDA and CDR2 SQIVND come from the germline V gene (reference sequence). Trimming took 7 bases from V and 0 from J, leaving 9 bases between them. This CDR3 is 14 amino acids long. CDR3 sequence (DNA): TGTGCCAGTACCAAGAGGTCAACTAATGAAAAACTGTTTTTT. Protein: CASTKRSTNEKLFF.

This rearrangement joins TRBV19 to TRBJ2-7, with D perhaps matching TRBD1 (6 bases). Germline V gene data show CDR1 as LNHDA and CDR2 as SQIVND (reference sequence). Deletions cut 6 bases from V and 2 bases from J, with 11 bases between. This CDR3 spans 13 amino acids. CDR3 DNA sequence: TGTGCCAGTAGCCGGGACACCGCCTACGAGCAGTACTTC. Translated: CASSRDTAYEQYF. The full variable domain, rest sourced from reference TRBV19 and TRBJ2-7, is DGGITQSPKYLFRKEGQNVTLSCEQNLNHDAMYWYRQDPGQGLRLIYYSQIVNDFQKGDIAEGYSVSREKKESFPLTVTSAQKNPTAFYLCASSRDTAYEQYFGPGTRLTVT.

The V gene is TRBV25-1, the J gene TRBJ2-7; TRBD2 agrees at 7 bases. The CDR3 is 16 amino acids. V shed 4 bases and J 1 base; nucleotides not matched to a gene: 10. Germline V lookup: CDR1 MGHDK, CDR2 SYGVNS. DNA of the CDR3: TGTGCCAGCAGTGCCCAAGCGGGACCTCGGTCCTACGAGCAGTACTTC. This gives the protein CASSAQAGPRSYEQYF.

The gene calls are TRBV4-1 and TRBJ1-4; TRBD1 might be the D (6 bases). CDR3 size: 14 residues. Germline V gene lookup returns CDR1 MGHRA and CDR2 YSYEKL. V was clipped by 8 bases and J by 2 bases, with 12 bases between them. Here the CDR3 reads CASQGGATNEKLFF. As DNA, the CDR3 is TGCGCCAGCCAAGGGGGGGCGACTAATGAAAAACTGTTTTTT.

This clone was found a few times. The J gene is TRBJ1-4, the V gene TRBV7-9; 11 bases align to TRBD1. Germline trimming cut 3 bases from V and 6 bases from J; bases unmatched to any gene: 0. This CDR3 region has 14 residues. Germline CDR1 is SEHNR and CDR2 is FQNEAQ (reference sequence). The CDR3 protein is CASSLGQGDEKLFF. Here the CDR3 DNA reads TGTGCCAGCAGCTTGGGACAGGGGGATGAAAAACTGTTTTTT.

The rearrangement uses TRBV4-2 and TRBJ2-3, with 11 bases identical to TRBD2. V shed 2 bases and J 3 bases; nucleotides not matched to a gene: 4. The CDR3 covers 16 residues. The germline V gene encodes CDR1 LGHNA and CDR2 YNFKEQ. CDR3 coding DNA: TGTGCCAGCAGCCAAAGGCTAGCGGGGGGAACAGATACGCAGTATTTT. Translating gives CASSQRLAGGTDTQYF.

The chain couples TRBV9 to TRBJ1-4; TRBD1 agrees at 7 bases. The germline CDR1 and CDR2 sequences are SGDLS and YYNGEE. The CDR3 covers 16 residues. Germline trimming cut 3 bases from V and 0 bases from J; bases unmatched to any gene: 5. The CDR3 here is CASSAGQAATNEKLFF. In DNA form, the CDR3 reads TGTGCCAGCAGCGCCGGACAGGCCGCAACTAATGAAAAACTGTTTTTT.

The gene calls are TRBV7-2 and TRBJ2-7, with TRBD2 matching over 7 bases. Germline V CDR1 and CDR2: SGHTA, FQGNSA. Trimming at V came to 8 bases and at J to 7 bases, leaving 17 bases not matched to a gene. The CDR3 sequence is 15 residues long. The CDR3 loop is CASASWGGGPGEQYF. The CDR3 nucleotides read TGTGCCAGCGCCTCGTGGGGGGGAGGGCCTGGAGAGCAGTACTTC.

The rearrangement links TRBV7-6 to TRBJ2-3, with 8 positions matching TRBD2. V shed 2 bases and J 5 bases; nucleotides not matched to a gene: 9. Germline V gene sequence: CDR1 SGHVS, CDR2 FNYEAQ. The CDR3 loop spans 16 amino acids. CDR3 sequence reads: CASSLNNGGAGDTQYF. The CDR3 DNA reads as TGTGCCAGCAGCTTAAATAACGGGGGGGCGGGAGATACGCAGTATTTT.

Comment on this clone: The junction differs from germline at one of its ends, possibly a read error. The chain recombines TRBV5-1 with TRBJ2-1; TRBD2 matches 15 bases. CDR3 size: 19 residues. Germline lookup yields CDR1 SGHRS and CDR2 YFSETQ. CDR3 sequence (DNA): TGCGCCAGCAGTTTGGTAGGGACTAGCGGGAGGAGGGGTACACATGAGCAGTTCTTC. Protein product: CASSLVGTSGRRGTHEQFF.

The V gene is TRBV10-3, the J gene TRBJ1-1; TRBD1 matches 7 bases. This CDR3 spans 15 amino acids. Trimming at V came to 6 bases and at J to 0 bases, leaving 7 bases not matched to a gene. Germline V CDR1 and CDR2: ENHRY, SYGVKD. The CDR3, as DNA: TGTGCCATCAGCGGGACAGTCCGTATGAACACTGAAGCTTTCTTT. This sequence encodes CAISGTVRMNTEAFF.

The chain uses TRBV5-1 and TRBJ1-3, with D possibly being TRBD1 (5 bases). V dropped 4 bases and J dropped 0 bases, with 17 bases sitting between them. This CDR3 region has 17 residues. Germline V gene lookup returns CDR1 SGHRS and CDR2 YFSETQ. The CDR3, as DNA: TGCGCCAGCAGCCCACGGAGGGCAGGGAGCTCTGGAAACACCATATATTTT. Amino acids: CASSPRRAGSSGNTIYF. The full variable domain, with the rest looked up from reference TRBV5-1 and TRBJ1-3, is KAGVTQTPRYLIKTRGQQVTLSCSPISGHRSVSWYQQTPGQGLQFLFEYFSETQRNKGNFPGRFSGRQFSNSRSEMNVSTLELGDSALYLCASSPRRAGSSGNTIYFGEGSWLTVV.

The chain combines TRBV19 with TRBJ2-1; 9 positions match TRBD2. Germline-derived CDR1 and CDR2 are LNHDA and SQIVND (reference sequence). V shed 6 bases, J shed 3 bases, and the junction held 0 bases outside the gene matches. The CDR3 extends over 13 amino acids. The CDR3 sequence is CASRRGGYNEQFF. The CDR3 region has the DNA TGTGCCAGTAGGCGGGGGGGCTACAATGAGCAGTTCTTC.

The gene calls are TRBV19 and TRBJ2-4; D possibly corresponds to TRBD2 (5 bases). The ends were cut back, 4 bases at V and 4 bases at J, with 11 bases in the middle. Germline V gives CDR1 LNHDA, CDR2 SQIVND (reference sequence). The CDR3 runs to 14 residues. For the CDR3, the DNA is TGTGCCAGTAGTAAGGACTTAGAAAAAAACATTCAGTACTTC. As protein: CASSKDLEKNIQYF. The whole variable domain, remainder taken from reference TRBV19 and TRBJ2-4, is DGGITQSPKYLFRKEGQNVTLSCEQNLNHDAMYWYRQDPGQGLRLIYYSQIVNDFQKGDIAEGYSVSREKKESFPLTVTSAQKNPTAFYLCASSKDLEKNIQYFGAGTRLSVL.

This chain links TRBV5-6 with TRBJ2-7; no firm D call. This CDR3 spans 13 amino acids. V lost 2 bases and J lost 5, with 11 bases in between. Looked up from germline, CDR1 is SGHDT and CDR2 is YYEEEE. DNA for the CDR3: TGTGCCAGCAGCTTAGCCTTAGTCCACGAGCAGTACTTC. It encodes CASSLALVHEQYF.

V and J are TRBV2 and TRBJ2-3; TRBD1 aligns across 9 bases. Germline V gene lookup returns CDR1 SNHLY and CDR2 FYNNEI. The CDR3 has 14 amino acids. Trimming removed 8 bases from V and 3 bases from J; junction bases left unmatched: 6. CDR3 residues: CASRPDRGTDTQYF. The CDR3 DNA is TGTGCCAGCCGACCGGACAGGGGAACAGATACGCAGTATTTT. Full variable domain (missing parts from reference TRBV2 and TRBJ2-3): EPEVTQTPSHQVTQMGQEVILRCVPISNHLYFYWYRQILGQKVEFLVSFYNNEISEKSEIFDDQFSVERPDGSNFTLKIRSTKLEDSAMYFCASRPDRGTDTQYFGPGTRLTVL.

The V gene is TRBV5-4, the J gene TRBJ2-1, with D hard to call. CDR3 size: 12 residues. V lost 1 base to trimming and J lost 12 bases, with 11 bases between them. In germline, CDR1 is SGHNT, CDR2 YYREEE (reference sequence). The CDR3 sequence: CASSLPLAVQFF. Written as DNA, the CDR3 is TGTGCCAGCAGCTTGCCCCTGGCTGTGCAGTTCTTC.

This clone was counted once. This chain joins TRBV7-3 and TRBJ2-2, with 9 bases matching TRBD2. V gave up 0 bases and J gave up 4 bases; unmatched junction bases: 3. The CDR3 is 16 amino acids. Germline V CDR1 and CDR2: SGHTA, FQGTGA. CDR3: CASSLTSGSSTGELFF. In DNA form, the CDR3 reads TGTGCCAGCAGCTTAACTAGCGGGAGTTCCACCGGGGAGCTGTTTTTT.

The V call is TRBV7-3, the J call TRBJ2-3; 14 positions match TRBD2. The CDR3 loop spans 15 amino acids. Trimming cost V 5 bases and J 6 bases; bases outside gene matches: 4. Germline values: CDR1 SGHTA, CDR2 FQGTGA. The CDR3 DNA is TGTGCCAGCAGCACGGGACTAGCGGGAGAGGATACGCAGTATTTT. It translates to CASSTGLAGEDTQYF.